Listed below are T cell receptor beta chains from one sample, sequenced in a study of cytomegalovirus exposure and HLA in healthy donors. The method was immunoSEQ multiplex PCR; TCRdb's version includes in-frame clones alone and lacks a portion of them. In the table there are about 95,000 clones, 70% to 85% of which are singletons. The sample was PBMCs. These receptors originate from a man aged 25-45 years in good health and CMV-seropositive. CDR3s include the opening cysteine and the closing phenylalanine or tryptophan. A D gene is named only where the DNA matches it firmly. Clone size is not always given. Where it is, it says once, few, many or a class for expanded clones.

>TRBD2|TRBJ2-7|few|TRBV5-1
TGCGCCAGCAGCTCGTTAAGTCGAGGCCTAGCGGACCACGAGCAGTACTTC
CASSSLSRGLADHEQYF
>NA|TRBJ1-1|once|TRBV29-1
TGCAGCGTGAACTCGAACACTGAAGCTTTCTTT
CSVNSNTEAFF
>NA|TRBJ1-1|NA|TRBV18
TGTGCCAGCTCACCAATATTGGGGGGCACTGAAGCTTTCTTT
CASSPILGGTEAFF
>NA|TRBJ2-1|few|TRBV20-1
TGCAGTGCTACAAGGAGGGATGAGCAGTTCTTC
CSATRRDEQFF
>NA|TRBJ1-1|NA|TRBV27
TGTGCCAGCAGTTTGGGCAGCCACACTGAAGCTTTCTTT
CASSLGSHTEAFF
>NA|TRBJ2-3|NA|TRBV2
TGTGCCAGCCTAGGCAGGGGTTTTGGCACAGATACGCAGTATTTT
CASLGRGFGTDTQYF
>NA|TRBJ2-6|NA|TRBV19
TGTGCCAGTAGTATCAGGGGAACTTCGTTCTCATCTGGGGCCAACGTCCTGACTTTC
CASSIRGTSFSSGANVLTF
>NA|TRBJ2-1|NA|TRBV5-1
TGCGCCAGCAGCTTGGACGGGGGTACTGAGCAGTTCTTC
CASSLDGGTEQFF
>NA|TRBJ1-3|NA|TRBV18
TGTGCCAGCTCATTCCAGGGACAATCAGGAAACACCATATATTTT
CASSFQGQSGNTIYF
>NA|TRBJ2-5|NA|TRBV25-1
TGTGCCAGCAGTGAAGAAGGCAGGGGAGTAGAGACCCAGTACTTC
CASSEEGRGVETQYF
>NA|TRBJ1-1|NA|TRBV6-6
TGTGCCAGCAGTTCTTCCAGGGGCAACTCTGAAGCTTTCTTT
CASSSSRGNSEAFF
>NA|TRBJ1-5|NA|TRBV7-8
TGTGCCAGCAGCTTATTTTCCCGGGATGATCAGCCCCAGCATTTT
CASSLFSRDDQPQHF